This T cell receptor (beta chain) came from a study of T-cell reconstitution after alpha-beta-depleted transplantation in children. The CDR3 loop spans 17 amino acids. V was cut by 4 bases and J by 2 bases, with 20 bases left in between. Germline values: CDR1 LNHNV, CDR2 YYDKDF (reference sequence). For TCRbeta, the library was prepared with unique molecular identifiers. Via MiXCR, TCRdb re-called the PCR reads, giving one row per CDR3 protein. This sample has some 640,000 distinct CDR3 sequences, with approximately 15% found just once. V gene TRBV15 combines with J gene TRBJ1-1; D gene unclear. This specimen was PBMCs from the stem cell graft donor, taken from the stem cell graft. The receptor was isolated from a human donor who donated a stem cell graft to a child with acute myeloid leukemia. This CDR3 reads CATSTTTNRPGNTEAFF. Written as DNA, the CDR3 is TGTGCCACCAGCACCACGACAAATAGGCCAGGAAACACTGAAGCTTTCTTT.